Below are 23 T cell receptor beta chains sequenced from a single sample in a study of identical twins. TCRdb re-called the 5' RACE reads with MiXCR, one entry per CDR3 protein. The data hold a few hundred thousand distinct CDR3 sequences, with over 9% observed a single time. These data also featured in a second study, about yellow fever vaccine responses in identical twins.

The specimen was CD8+ T cells sorted from blood. These receptors were obtained from a young woman in good health.

The chain joins TRBV11-2 to TRBJ2-3; D is possibly TRBD2 (5 bases). This CDR3 has 15 amino acids. Germline V lookup: CDR1 SGHAT, CDR2 FQNNGV. Trimming cost V 5 bases and J 7 bases, with 19 bases left between them. CDR3 coding DNA: TGTGCCAGCAGCGTCGGCCCCCAATCGGGAAATACGCAGTATTTT. Its protein product is CASSVGPQSGNTQYF.

The J gene is TRBJ1-1, the V gene TRBV12-3 or TRBV12-4; D possibly corresponds to TRBD1 (6 bases). The CDR3 is 16 residues long. The V end lost 8 bases, the J end lost 3 bases, and 22 bases lay between the germline ends. CDR3 DNA: TGTGCCAGCTCACTGACGGGGGCAGGGTGGGACACTGAAGCTTTCTTT. It translates to CASSLTGAGWDTEAFF.

This clonotype was seen a few times. The chain has TRBV5-1 and TRBJ2-1, with a weak D call TRBD2 (6 bases). Trimming took off 5 bases at V and 8 bases at J, with 14 bases between the two ends. The CDR3 consists of 13 residues. Looked up from germline, CDR1 is SGHRS and CDR2 is YFSETQ. In nucleotides, the CDR3 is TGCGCCAGCAGGAACCCTAGCGTCCATGAGCAGTTCTTC. It codes for CASRNPSVHEQFF. Using reference TRBV5-1 and TRBJ2-1 for the parts outside the CDR3, the full variable domain is KAGVTQTPRYLIKTRGQQVTLSCSPISGHRSVSWYQQTPGQGLQFLFEYFSETQRNKGNFPGRFSGRQFSNSRSEMNVSTLELGDSALYLCASRNPSVHEQFFGPGTRLTVL.

This clonotype was counted a few times. The rearrangement joins TRBV28 to TRBJ2-7; no clear D gene. CDR3 size: 13 residues. Trimming cost V 10 bases and J 2 bases, with 15 bases left between them. Germline-derived CDR1 and CDR2 are MDHEN and SYDVKM. CDR3: CAIKGLVAYEQYF. CDR3 nucleotide sequence: TGTGCCATTAAAGGCCTAGTAGCCTACGAGCAGTACTTC.

This clonotype was seen more than once but under ten times. The genes are TRBV9 and TRBJ2-1, with 8 positions matching TRBD1. The CDR3 sequence is 15 residues long. J lost 4 bases, V lost 3 bases, and 6 bases had no gene match. The germline gives CDR1 SGDLS, CDR2 YYNGEE. CDR3 bases: TGTGCCAGCAGCGAGACAGGGGTCTTATACAATGAGCAGTTCTTC. It encodes CASSETGVLYNEQFF.

V and J are TRBV7-8 and TRBJ2-7; 8 bases fit TRBD2. This CDR3 spans 16 amino acids. Germline CDR1 reads SGHVS; CDR2 reads FQNEAQ. V trimming: 5 bases; J trimming: 5 bases; junction bases outside the gene matches: 14. In DNA, the CDR3 is TGTGCCAGCAGCCAAAACCGGCCGGGGGGGTGGGACGAGCAGTACTTC. Translated, it gives CASSQNRPGGWDEQYF. Full variable domain (missing parts from reference TRBV7-8 and TRBJ2-7): GAGVSQSPRYKVAKRGQDVALRCDPISGHVSLFWYQQALGQGPEFLTYFQNEAQLDKSGLPSDRFFAERPEGSVSTLKIQRTQQEDSAVYLCASSQNRPGGWDEQYFGPGTRLTVT.

This clonotype was detected only a few times. This sequence joins TRBV4-1 and TRBJ2-7; 10 bases align to TRBD2. The CDR3 contains 15 residues. V shed 2 bases and J 2 bases; nucleotides not matched to a gene: 3. Germline V gene sequence: CDR1 MGHRA, CDR2 YSYEKL. The CDR3 is CASSQSGTSAYEQYF. The DNA of the CDR3 is TGCGCCAGCAGCCAATCCGGGACTAGCGCCTACGAGCAGTACTTC.

The V and J genes are TRBV11-1 and TRBJ2-5, with D perhaps TRBD2 (5 bases). Trimming left V 4 bases short and J 3 bases short, with 24 bases between. CDR1 is SGHAT and CDR2 is FQDESV in the germline V gene (reference sequence). CDR3 length: 18 residues. CDR3 protein: CASSSFRPNQKGEETQYF. The CDR3 region has the DNA TGTGCCAGCAGCTCATTTCGGCCAAACCAGAAGGGAGAAGAGACCCAGTACTTC.

This clonotype was counted many times. This chain joins TRBV12-3 or TRBV12-4 and TRBJ2-7, with D perhaps being TRBD1 or TRBD2 (5 bases each). The CDR3 covers 14 residues. Between the trimmed V and J ends, which lost 6 bases and 2 bases, there was a span of 14 bases. This chain's CDR3 is CASSQRGRTYEQYF. The CDR3 DNA follows: TGTGCCAGCAGCCAAAGGGGACGGACCTACGAGCAGTACTTC.

This clonotype was detected only once. This chain links TRBV9 with TRBJ2-1, with D possibly matching TRBD2 (6 bases). Germline CDR1 and CDR2: SGDLS and YYNGEE. This CDR3 spans 14 amino acids. Trimming removed 0 bases from V and 6 bases from J, with 10 bases in between. The chain's CDR3 is CASSVAGAPNEQFF. The CDR3 coding sequence is TGTGCCAGCAGCGTAGCGGGAGCCCCCAATGAGCAGTTCTTC.

V and J are TRBV28 and TRBJ2-7; the match to TRBD1 covers 7 bases. The germline CDR1 and CDR2 sequences are MDHEN and SYDVKM. V lost 6 bases and J lost 2; bases outside the gene matches: 13. CDR3 size: 16 residues. CDR3 amino acids: CASSPIQGPNTYEQYF. CDR3 coding DNA: TGTGCCAGCAGCCCGATACAGGGGCCGAATACCTACGAGCAGTACTTC. Variable domain in full (rest from reference TRBV28 and TRBJ2-7): DVKVTQSSRYLVKRTGEKVFLECVQDMDHENMFWYRQDPGLGLRLIYFSYDVKMKEKGDIPEGYSVSREKKERFSLILESASTNQTSMYLCASSPIQGPNTYEQYFGPGTRLTVT.

The CDR3 reads CATDGTNTGELFF. The CDR3 DNA reads TGTGCCACCGACGGGACGAACACCGGGGAGCTGTTTTTT. The rearrangement uses TRBV12-3 or TRBV12-4 and TRBJ2-2; maybe TRBD2 (5 bases). This CDR3 has 13 residues. Trimming stripped 10 bases from V and 0 bases from J, with 9 bases between.

This clonotype was detected only a few times. The CDR3 DNA reads as TGTGCCAGCAGTGACTCGGGGGGCCAAGATACGCAGTATTTT. Protein product: CASSDSGGQDTQYF. The rearrangement links TRBV6-4 to TRBJ2-3; D is perhaps TRBD1 or TRBD2 (6 bases each). The germline CDR1 and CDR2 sequences are MRHNA and SNTAGT. The CDR3 has 14 residues. The germline V and J ends were trimmed by 0 bases and 5 bases, with 9 bases remaining between them.

This clonotype was observed at least ten times. The rearrangement uses TRBV28 and TRBJ2-7, with 8 bases identical to TRBD1. Per the germline V gene, CDR1 is MDHEN and CDR2 is SYDVKM. With 6 bases clipped from V and 1 base from J, the junction kept 5 bases outside the gene matches. The CDR3 covers 14 residues. The DNA for the CDR3 is TGTGCCAGCAGCCCAAGGACAGGGTCCTACGAGCAGTACTTC. Its translation: CASSPRTGSYEQYF.

Comment on this clonotype: A junction boundary mismatches the germline segment, possibly from a read error. The chain links TRBV29-1 to TRBJ2-6; TRBD1 might be the D (6 bases). Germline V gives CDR1 SQVTM, CDR2 ANQGSEA. This CDR3 has 16 amino acids. The DNA for the CDR3 is TGCAGCGTTGAGGATAGGGGACACTCTGGGGCCAACGTGCTGACTTTC. It translates to CSVEDRGHSGANVLTF.

In its sample, this clonotype was seen a few times. This chain links TRBV3-1 with TRBJ2-2, with 7 nucleotides matching TRBD2. Germline V gene lookup returns CDR1 LGHDT and CDR2 YNNKEL (reference sequence). The V gene end was trimmed by 3 bases and the J gene end by 5 bases; junction bases not matched to a gene: 12. This CDR3 contains 17 residues. CDR3 DNA sequence: TGTGCCAGCAGCCACACCTTTTTGACTAGCCAAACCGGGGAGCTGTTTTTT. The encoded protein is CASSHTFLTSQTGELFF.

This chain joins TRBV6-5 and TRBJ2-7; D possibly corresponds to TRBD2 (6 bases). The CDR3 length is 14 residues. Trimming removed 0 bases from V and 7 bases from J, with 13 bases in between. CDR1 and CDR2 (germline): MNHEY, SVGAGI. The CDR3 DNA follows: TGTGCCAGCAGTTACTCGCCGGAGGGTCGGGAGCAGTACGTC. It specifies CASSYSPEGREQYV.

In its sample, this clonotype was seen a few times. The J gene is TRBJ2-1, the V gene TRBV9; D is ambiguous. Germline V CDR1 and CDR2: SGDLS, YYNGEE. Trimming removed 0 bases from V and 5 bases from J, with 21 bases in between. The CDR3 has 18 amino acids. The CDR3 nucleotides read TGTGCCAGCAGCGTAGCTAGTCCTCCCGAGGCGATACACAATGAGCAGTTCTTC. It is translated as CASSVASPPEAIHNEQFF.

This chain links TRBV6-1 with TRBJ2-7; D remains unclear. CDR1 and CDR2 from the germline V gene are MNHNS and SASEGT. Trimming cost V 3 bases and J 4 bases, with 7 bases left between them. The CDR3 runs to 12 residues. CDR3 residues: CASSDEGYEQYF. The DNA for the CDR3 is TGTGCCAGCAGTGATGAAGGTTACGAGCAGTACTTC.

The rearrangement joins TRBV29-1 to TRBJ2-1; 8 positions agree with TRBD2. Trimming removed 5 bases from V and 7 bases from J; junction bases left unmatched: 10. The CDR3 has 14 amino acids. Germline CDR1 reads SQVTM; CDR2 reads ANQGSEA. The CDR3 loop reads CSVQVAGWGNEQFF. CDR3 DNA sequence: TGCAGCGTTCAAGTAGCGGGATGGGGGAATGAGCAGTTCTTC.

The chain has TRBV3-1 and TRBJ1-1; tentative D call: TRBD1 (5 bases). V was pared by 6 bases and J by 3 bases, with 11 bases between. Germline CDR1 and CDR2: LGHDT and YNNKEL (reference sequence). The CDR3 spans 13 residues. The CDR3 nucleotides are TGTGCCAGCAGACGACAGAGCTACACTGAAGCTTTCTTT. It is translated as CASRRQSYTEAFF. Full variable domain (remainder filled in from reference TRBV3-1 and TRBJ1-1): DTAVSQTPKYLVTQMGNDKSIKCEQNLGHDTMYWYKQDSKKFLKIMFSYNNKELIINETVPNRFSPKSPDKAHLNLHINSLELGDSAVYFCASRRQSYTEAFFGQGTRLTVV.

The chain carries TRBV12-3 or TRBV12-4 and TRBJ2-2; 12 bases fit TRBD2. After removal of 5 bases from V and 7 bases from J, the junction contained 5 bases not matched to a gene. The CDR3 spans 15 residues. The chain's CDR3 is CASSLTSGGLGELFF. CDR3 in DNA: TGTGCCAGCAGTCTGACTAGCGGGGGCCTCGGGGAGCTGTTTTTT.

This clonotype showed up just a few times. The chain recombines TRBV27 with TRBJ1-4; D is perhaps TRBD1 (6 bases). The germline CDR1 and CDR2 sequences are MNHEY and SMNVEV (reference sequence). Trimming removed 5 bases at V and 8 bases at J, with 15 bases between. This CDR3 is 14 amino acids long. The CDR3 loop is CASSPLQGREKLFF. CDR3 bases: TGTGCCAGCAGTCCCCTCCAGGGGCGGGAAAAACTGTTTTTT.